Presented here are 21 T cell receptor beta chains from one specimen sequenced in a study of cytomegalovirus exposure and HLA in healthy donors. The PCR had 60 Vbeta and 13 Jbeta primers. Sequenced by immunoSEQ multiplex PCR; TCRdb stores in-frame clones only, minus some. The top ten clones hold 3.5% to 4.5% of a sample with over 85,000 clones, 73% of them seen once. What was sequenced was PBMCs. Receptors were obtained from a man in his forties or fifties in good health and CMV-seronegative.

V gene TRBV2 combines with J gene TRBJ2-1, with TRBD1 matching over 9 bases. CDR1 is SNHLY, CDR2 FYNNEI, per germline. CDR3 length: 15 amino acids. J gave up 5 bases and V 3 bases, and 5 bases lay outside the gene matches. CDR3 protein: CASSEGQGKHNEQFF. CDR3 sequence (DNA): TGTGCCAGCAGTGAGGGACAGGGTAAACACAATGAGCAGTTCTTC.

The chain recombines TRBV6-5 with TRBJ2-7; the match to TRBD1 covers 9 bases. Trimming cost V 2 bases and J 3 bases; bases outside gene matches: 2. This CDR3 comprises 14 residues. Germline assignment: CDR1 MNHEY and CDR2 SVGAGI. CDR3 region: CASSYAGQGYEQYF. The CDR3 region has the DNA TGTGCCAGCAGTTACGCGGGACAGGGCTACGAGCAGTACTTC.

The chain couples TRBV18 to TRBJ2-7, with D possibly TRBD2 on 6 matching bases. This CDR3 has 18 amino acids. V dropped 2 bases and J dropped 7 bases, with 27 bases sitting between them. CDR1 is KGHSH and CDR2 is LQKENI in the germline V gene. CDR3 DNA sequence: TGTGCCAGCTCACCAGTAGGGTCGTTAGGGAGGCGGAGGAGGGAGCAGTACGTC. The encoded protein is CASSPVGSLGRRRREQYV.

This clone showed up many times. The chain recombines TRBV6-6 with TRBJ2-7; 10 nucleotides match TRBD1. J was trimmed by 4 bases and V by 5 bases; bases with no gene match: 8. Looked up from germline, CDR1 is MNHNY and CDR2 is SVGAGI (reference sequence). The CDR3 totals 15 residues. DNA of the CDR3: TGTGCCAGCAGTCCAGACAGGGGGCCAAAATACGAGCAGTACTTC. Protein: CASSPDRGPKYEQYF.

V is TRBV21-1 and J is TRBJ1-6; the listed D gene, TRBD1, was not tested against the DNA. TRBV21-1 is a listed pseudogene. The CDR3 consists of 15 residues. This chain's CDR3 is CASSKEGVGYSPLHF. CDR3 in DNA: TGTGCCAGCAGCAAGGAAGGGGTCGGCTATTCACCCCTCCACTTT.

This CDR3 reads CASRPASGVYNEQFF. CDR3 coding DNA: TGCGCCAGCAGACCAGCTAGCGGGGTTTACAATGAGCAGTTCTTC. The rearrangement joins TRBV10-1 to TRBJ2-1, with 9 positions matching TRBD2. Germline V gene sequence: CDR1 WNHNN, CDR2 SYGVQD (reference sequence). The V segment lost 6 bases and the J segment 4 bases; nucleotides outside the gene matches: 7. The CDR3 consists of 15 residues.

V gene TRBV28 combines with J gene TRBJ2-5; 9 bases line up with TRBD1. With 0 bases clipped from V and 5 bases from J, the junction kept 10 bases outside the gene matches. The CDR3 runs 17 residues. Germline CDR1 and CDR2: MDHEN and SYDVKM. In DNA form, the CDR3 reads TGTGCCAGCAGTTTATGGGAGTTCGGGACAGGGAGGGAGACCCAGTACTTC. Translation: CASSLWEFGTGRETQYF.

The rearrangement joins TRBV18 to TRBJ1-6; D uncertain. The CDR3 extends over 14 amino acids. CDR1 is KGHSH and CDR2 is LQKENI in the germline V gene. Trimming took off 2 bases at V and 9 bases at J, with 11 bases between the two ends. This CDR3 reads CASSPEGWGSPLHF. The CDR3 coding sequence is TGTGCCAGCTCACCAGAGGGTTGGGGTTCACCCCTCCACTTT.

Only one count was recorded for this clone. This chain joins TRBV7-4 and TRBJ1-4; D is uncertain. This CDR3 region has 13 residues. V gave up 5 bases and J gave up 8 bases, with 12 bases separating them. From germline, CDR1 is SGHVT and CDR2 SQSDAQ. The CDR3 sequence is CASSLRTGEKLFF. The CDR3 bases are TGTGCCAGCAGCCTCCGGACGGGGGAAAAACTGTTTTTT.

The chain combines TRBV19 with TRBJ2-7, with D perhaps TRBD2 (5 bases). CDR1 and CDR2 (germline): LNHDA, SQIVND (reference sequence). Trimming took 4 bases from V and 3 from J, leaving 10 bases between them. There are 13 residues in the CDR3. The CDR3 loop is CASSTSRVYEQYF. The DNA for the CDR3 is TGTGCCAGTAGTACTAGCCGAGTCTACGAGCAGTACTTC.

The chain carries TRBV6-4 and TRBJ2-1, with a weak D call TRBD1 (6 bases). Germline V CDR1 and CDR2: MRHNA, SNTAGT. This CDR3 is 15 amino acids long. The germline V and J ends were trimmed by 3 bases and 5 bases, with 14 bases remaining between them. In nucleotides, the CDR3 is TGTGCCAGCAGTGAAGAGGCAGGGGCTAACAATGAGCAGTTCTTC. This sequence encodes CASSEEAGANNEQFF.

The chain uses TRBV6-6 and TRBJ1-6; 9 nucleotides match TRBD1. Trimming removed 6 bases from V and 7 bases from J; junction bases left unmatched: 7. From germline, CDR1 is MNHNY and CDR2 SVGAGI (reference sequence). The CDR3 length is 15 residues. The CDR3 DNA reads TGTGCCAGCAGCTGGGGGACAGGGTTCAATTCACCCCTCCACTTT. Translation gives CASSWGTGFNSPLHF.

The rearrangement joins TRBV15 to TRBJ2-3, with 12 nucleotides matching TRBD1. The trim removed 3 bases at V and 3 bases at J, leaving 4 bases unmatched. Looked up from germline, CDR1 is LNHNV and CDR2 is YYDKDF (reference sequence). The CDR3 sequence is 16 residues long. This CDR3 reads CATSRGQGALTDTQYF. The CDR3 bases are TGTGCCACCAGCAGGGGACAGGGGGCGCTTACAGATACGCAGTATTTT. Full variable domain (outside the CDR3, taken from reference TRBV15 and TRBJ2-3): DAMVIQNPRYQVTQFGKPVTLSCSQTLNHNVMYWYQQKSSQAPKLLFHYYDKDFNNEADTPDNFQSRRPNTSFCFLDIRSPGLGDTAMYLCATSRGQGALTDTQYFGPGTRLTVL.

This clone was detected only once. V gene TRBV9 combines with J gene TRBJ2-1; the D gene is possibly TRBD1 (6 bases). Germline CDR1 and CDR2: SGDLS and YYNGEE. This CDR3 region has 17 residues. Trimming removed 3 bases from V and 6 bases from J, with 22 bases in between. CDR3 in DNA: TGTGCCAGCAGCGAAGATTCGGGACATTGGGGTGCCAATGAGCAGTTCTTC. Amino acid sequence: CASSEDSGHWGANEQFF. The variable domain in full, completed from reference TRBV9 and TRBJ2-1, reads DSGVTQTPKHLITATGQRVTLRCSPRSGDLSVYWYQQSLDQGLQFLIQYYNGEERAKGNILERFSAQQFPDLHSELNLSSLELGDSALYFCASSEDSGHWGANEQFFGPGTRLTVL.

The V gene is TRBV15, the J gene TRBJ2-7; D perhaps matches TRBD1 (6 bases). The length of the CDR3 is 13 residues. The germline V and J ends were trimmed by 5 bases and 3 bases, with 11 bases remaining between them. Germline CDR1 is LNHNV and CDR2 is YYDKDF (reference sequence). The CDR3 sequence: CATSPRTDYEQYF. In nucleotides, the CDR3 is TGTGCCACCAGCCCTCGGACAGACTACGAGCAGTACTTC.

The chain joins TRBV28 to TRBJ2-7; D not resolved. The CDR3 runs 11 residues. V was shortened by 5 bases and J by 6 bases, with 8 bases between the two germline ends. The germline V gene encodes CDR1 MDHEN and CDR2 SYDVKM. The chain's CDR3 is CASSLTSEQYF. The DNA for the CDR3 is TGTGCCAGCAGTCTTACAAGCGAGCAGTACTTC.

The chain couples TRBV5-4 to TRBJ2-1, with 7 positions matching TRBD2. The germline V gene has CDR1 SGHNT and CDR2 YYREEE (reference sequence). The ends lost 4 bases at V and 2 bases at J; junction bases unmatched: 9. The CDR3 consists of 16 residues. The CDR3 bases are TGTGCCAGCAGCCCCGACGGGCTAGCGGCCTACAATGAGCAGTTCTTC. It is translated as CASSPDGLAAYNEQFF.

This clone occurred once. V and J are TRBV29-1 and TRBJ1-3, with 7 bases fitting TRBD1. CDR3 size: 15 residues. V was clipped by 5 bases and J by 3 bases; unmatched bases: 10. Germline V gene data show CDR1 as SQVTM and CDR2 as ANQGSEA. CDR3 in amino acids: CSVLGAQGDGNTIYF. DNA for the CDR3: TGCAGCGTTCTAGGGGCCCAGGGGGATGGAAACACCATATATTTT.

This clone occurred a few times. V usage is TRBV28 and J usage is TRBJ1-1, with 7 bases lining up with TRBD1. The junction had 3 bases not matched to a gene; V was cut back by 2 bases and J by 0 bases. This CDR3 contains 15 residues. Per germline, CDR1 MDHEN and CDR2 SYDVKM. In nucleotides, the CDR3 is TGTGCCAGCAGTTTAAGACAGGGAATGAACACTGAAGCTTTCTTT. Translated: CASSLRQGMNTEAFF.

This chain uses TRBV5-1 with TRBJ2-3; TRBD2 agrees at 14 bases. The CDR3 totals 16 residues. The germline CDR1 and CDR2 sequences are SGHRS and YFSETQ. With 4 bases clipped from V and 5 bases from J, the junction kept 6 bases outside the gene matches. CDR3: CASSVGTSGGGDTQYF. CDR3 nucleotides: TGCGCCAGCAGCGTCGGGACTAGCGGGGGTGGAGATACGCAGTATTTT.

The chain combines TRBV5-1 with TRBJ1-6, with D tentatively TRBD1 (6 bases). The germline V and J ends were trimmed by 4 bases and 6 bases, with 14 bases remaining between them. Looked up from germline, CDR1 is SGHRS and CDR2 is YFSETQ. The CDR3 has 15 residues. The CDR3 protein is CASSPAGAINSPLHF. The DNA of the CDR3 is TGCGCCAGCAGCCCCGCAGGGGCAATTAATTCACCCCTCCACTTT.